The 25 T cell receptor beta chains reported below all come from one sample, sequenced in a study of blood T cell repertoires in COVID-19. Sequencing was performed with immunoSEQ multiplex PCR; in TCRdb, only in-frame clones are kept and a portion is missing. The table records 50,000 or so clones, 90% of them present only once. Sample: peripheral blood. Receptor source: a woman older than 75 with acute or convalescent COVID-19.

The chain recombines TRBV5-6 with TRBJ1-2, with 12 bases matching TRBD1. CDR3 length equals 16 residues. The V gene end was trimmed by 5 bases and the J gene end by 4 bases; junction bases not matched to a gene: 9. Germline loops: CDR1 SGHDT, CDR2 YYEEEE. As DNA, the CDR3 is TGTGCCAGCAGACCCGGGACAGGGGGCGGCAGCTATGGCTACACCTTC. Protein product: CASRPGTGGGSYGYTF.

V and J are TRBV7-9 and TRBJ1-5; tentative D call: TRBD1 (5 bases). Deletions cut 1 base from V and 6 bases from J, with 10 bases between. The CDR3 loop spans 14 amino acids. Germline CDR1 is SEHNR and CDR2 is FQNEAQ (reference sequence). The CDR3 sequence: CASSLGGPGQPQHF. The CDR3 DNA reads as TGTGCCAGCAGCTTAGGGGGCCCAGGTCAGCCCCAGCATTTT.

DNA for the CDR3: TGTGCCAGCAACCCCCTAATAAGCCTAGCGGGAGATTACGAGCAGTACTTC. Protein product: CASNPLISLAGDYEQYF. The gene calls are TRBV5-6 and TRBJ2-7; 10 bases are a match to TRBD2. V gave up 6 bases and J gave up 4 bases; unmatched junction bases: 16. The CDR3 is 17 residues long. Germline V gene data show CDR1 as SGHDT and CDR2 as YYEEEE.

V gene TRBV18 combines with J gene TRBJ1-2; 8 nucleotides align to TRBD1. Trimming removed 3 bases from V and 1 base from J; junction bases left unmatched: 1. The germline gives CDR1 KGHSH, CDR2 LQKENI. CDR3 length equals 14 residues. The CDR3 DNA reads as TGTGCCAGCTCACCTGGACAGGGTAACTATGGCTACACCTTC. It translates to CASSPGQGNYGYTF.

The CDR3 protein is CASGNRGTYGYTF. The DNA for the CDR3 is TGTGCCAGTGGAAACAGGGGCACCTATGGCTACACCTTC. This rearrangement joins TRBV27 to TRBJ1-2, with 7 bases fitting TRBD1. The CDR3 contains 13 residues. Germline-derived CDR1 and CDR2 are MNHEY and SMNVEV (reference sequence). Trimming cost V 9 bases and J 4 bases; bases outside gene matches: 8.

This clone came up once. This chain uses TRBV5-6 with TRBJ1-6, with D unresolved. Trimming removed 0 bases at V and 2 bases at J, with 6 bases between. CDR3 length: 15 amino acids. Germline CDR1 reads SGHDT; CDR2 reads YYEEEE. CDR3 loop: CASSLGRTYNSPLHF. CDR3 DNA sequence: TGTGCCAGCAGCTTGGGGCGGACCTATAATTCACCCCTCCACTTT.

The V and J genes are TRBV7-9 and TRBJ1-5; D unresolved. The germline V and J ends were trimmed by 1 base and 5 bases, with 12 bases remaining between them. Germline V gene lookup returns CDR1 SEHNR and CDR2 FQNEAQ (reference sequence). The CDR3 length is 15 residues. CDR3 DNA: TGTGCCAGCAGCTTAGGCGATACGGGATATCAGCCCCAGCATTTT. It specifies CASSLGDTGYQPQHF.

J is TRBJ2-3 and V is TRBV18; 9 bases map to TRBD2. Germline V gene lookup returns CDR1 KGHSH and CDR2 LQKENI. The CDR3 runs 14 residues. With V trimmed by 1 base and J by 4 bases, 0 bases remained unmatched. The CDR3 loop reads CASSPLAGADTQYF. In DNA form, the CDR3 reads TGTGCCAGCTCACCACTAGCGGGAGCAGATACGCAGTATTTT.

This chain joins TRBV4-3 and TRBJ2-2, with D maybe TRBD2 (6 bases). Germline V gives CDR1 LGHNA, CDR2 YSLEER. The CDR3 is 17 residues long. The V gene lost 0 bases and the J gene lost 2 bases, with 13 bases spanning the gap. CDR3 coding DNA: TGCGCCAGCAGCCAAGATTCCCTAGCGCCAAACACCGGGGAGCTGTTTTTT. Amino acid sequence: CASSQDSLAPNTGELFF.

The chain links TRBV30 to TRBJ2-1, with TRBD2 as a possible D gene (6 bases). The CDR3 contains 14 residues. Between the trimmed V and J ends, which lost 4 bases and 5 bases, there was a span of 15 bases. Germline V gene data show CDR1 as GTSNPN and CDR2 as SVGIG (reference sequence). The DNA for the CDR3 is TGTGCCTGGAACAGACTAGGAGGTAACAATGAGCAGTTCTTC. It is translated as CAWNRLGGNNEQFF.

This rearrangement joins TRBV3-1 (or the pseudogene TRBV3-2) to TRBJ2-7; D might be TRBD1 (6 bases). This CDR3 contains 12 residues. Trimming stripped 4 bases from V and 6 bases from J, with 10 bases between. Germline V gene sequence: CDR1 LGHDT, CDR2 YNNKEL (reference sequence). CDR3: CASSPQGGEQYF. In nucleotides, the CDR3 is TGTGCCAGCAGCCCACAGGGTGGCGAGCAGTACTTC.

The chain has TRBV6-5 and TRBJ1-1, with D possibly matching TRBD1 (6 bases). The length of the CDR3 is 13 residues. The V and J ends lost 7 bases and 7 bases respectively, with 16 bases between them. Looked up from germline, CDR1 is MNHEY and CDR2 is SVGAGI. CDR3 DNA sequence: TGTGCCAGCAAATCCGGGGGCGGGGGTGAAGCTTTCTTT. This codes for CASKSGGGGEAFF.

The CDR3 region is CASSELGYEQFF. CDR3 DNA sequence: TGTGCCAGCAGCGAACTCGGTTATGAGCAGTTCTTC. The chain combines TRBV7-9 with TRBJ2-1, with D uncertain. Per the germline V gene, CDR1 is SEHNR and CDR2 is FQNEAQ (reference sequence). This CDR3 is 12 amino acids long. V dropped 5 bases and J dropped 8 bases, with 10 bases sitting between them.

This chain connects TRBV7-8 to TRBJ1-2; TRBD1 might be the D (5 bases). The V and J ends lost 5 bases and 6 bases respectively, with 28 bases between them. Germline CDR1 is SGHVS and CDR2 is FQNEAQ. The CDR3 contains 18 residues. As DNA, the CDR3 is TGTGCCAGCAGCCTGGGGGGGTACAGAAAGGATTTAAGGAATGGCTACACCTTC. This sequence encodes CASSLGGYRKDLRNGYTF.

This clone was observed once. The gene calls are TRBV5-1 and TRBJ2-7, with a possible D match to TRBD1 (5 bases). CDR1 is SGHRS, CDR2 YFSETQ, per germline. V gave up 4 bases and J gave up 1 base, with 18 bases separating them. This CDR3 spans 16 amino acids. DNA of the CDR3: TGCGCCAGCAGCCCAGGGATTCCTTCCCAATCCTACGAGCAGTACTTC. Translating it yields CASSPGIPSQSYEQYF.

V is TRBV9 and J is TRBJ2-5, with 9 bases fitting TRBD2. CDR3 length equals 18 residues. CDR1 and CDR2 from the germline V gene are SGDLS and YYNGEE. Losses at the gene ends were 0 bases for V and 1 base for J; bases not matched to a gene: 10. The CDR3 DNA sequence: TGTGCCAGCAGCGTAGCTACGGGCTCTAGCGGGACCCAAGAGACCCAGTACTTC. This encodes CASSVATGSSGTQETQYF.

J is TRBJ2-5 and V is TRBV28, with 9 bases aligning to TRBD1. Per germline, CDR1 MDHEN and CDR2 SYDVKM. V dropped 3 bases and J dropped 1; count of bases not matched to a gene: 6. The CDR3 has 16 residues. The CDR3 here is CASSLFVQGAQETQYF. DNA of the CDR3: TGTGCCAGCAGTTTGTTTGTACAGGGGGCCCAAGAGACCCAGTACTTC.

V usage is TRBV28 and J usage is TRBJ2-1, with a possible D match to TRBD1 (5 bases). Trimming took off 3 bases at V and 0 bases at J, with 9 bases between the two ends. Germline V gene sequence: CDR1 MDHEN, CDR2 SYDVKM. This CDR3 contains 15 residues. CDR3 nucleotide sequence: TGTGCCAGCAGTTTGGCAGGGTACTCCTACAATGAGCAGTTCTTC. Protein sequence: CASSLAGYSYNEQFF.

This clone was recorded once. This chain joins TRBV7-2 and TRBJ1-2, with TRBD1 identical over 7 bases. V gave up 0 bases and J gave up 8 bases; unmatched junction bases: 9. The CDR3 extends over 15 amino acids. Germline CDR1 and CDR2: SGHTA and FQGNSA. The CDR3 region is CASSLAPYQGGGYTF. CDR3 nucleotide sequence: TGTGCCAGCAGCTTAGCGCCTTACCAGGGGGGCGGCTACACCTTC.

The gene calls are TRBV24-1 and TRBJ2-7; 7 positions agree with TRBD1. Trimming at V came to 3 bases and at J to 3 bases, leaving 4 bases not matched to a gene. The germline V gene has CDR1 KGHDR and CDR2 SFDVKD. The CDR3 sequence is 14 residues long. The CDR3 spells CATSDGTDLYEQYF. The CDR3 DNA reads as TGTGCCACCAGTGATGGGACAGATCTCTACGAGCAGTACTTC.

The chain combines TRBV7-9 with TRBJ2-7; the D gene is possibly TRBD2 (5 bases). V lost 2 bases to trimming and J lost 5 bases, with 13 bases between them. Germline V lookup: CDR1 SEHNR, CDR2 FQNEAQ (reference sequence). This CDR3 is 14 amino acids long. The CDR3: CASSLNGLADEQYF. CDR3 nucleotide sequence: TGTGCCAGCAGCTTAAATGGTCTAGCAGACGAGCAGTACTTC.

The V gene is TRBV11-3, the J gene TRBJ1-1; 7 positions match TRBD1. Germline CDR1 SGHNT, CDR2 YENEEA. Germline trimming cut 5 bases from V and 4 bases from J; bases unmatched to any gene: 16. The CDR3 spans 17 residues. This chain's CDR3 is CASSTQTGFGPSTEAFF. In nucleotides, the CDR3 is TGTGCCAGCAGCACCCAGACAGGGTTCGGACCTTCCACTGAAGCTTTCTTT. Full variable domain (outside the CDR3, taken from reference TRBV11-3 and TRBJ1-1): EAGVVQSPRYKIIEKKQPVAFWCNPISGHNTLYWYLQNLGQGPELLIRYENEEAVDDSQLPKDRFSAERLKGVDSTLKIQPAELGDSAVYLCASSTQTGFGPSTEAFFGQGTRLTVV.

This chain connects TRBV5-1 to TRBJ1-2; D might be TRBD1 (5 bases). Germline V gene data show CDR1 as SGHRS and CDR2 as YFSETQ. The CDR3 loop spans 13 amino acids. Trimming pared 0 bases from V and 6 bases from J, leaving 9 bases between. For the CDR3, the DNA is TGCGCCAGCAGCTTGGCCAGGGATCATGGCTACACCTTC. This sequence encodes CASSLARDHGYTF.

The chain employs TRBV9 and TRBJ2-7; 10 bases match TRBD2. The germline V gene encodes CDR1 SGDLS and CDR2 YYNGEE. The CDR3 runs 17 residues. Losses at the gene ends were 0 bases for V and 1 base for J; bases not matched to a gene: 7. CDR3 sequence (DNA): TGTGCCAGCAGCGTAGGTAGAGGGACTAGCGCTTCCTACGAGCAGTACTTC. This codes for CASSVGRGTSASYEQYF.

V is TRBV19 and J is TRBJ2-7; TRBD2 might be the D (5 bases). The CDR3 extends over 14 amino acids. Germline CDR1 and CDR2: LNHDA and SQIVND (reference sequence). The germline V and J ends were trimmed by 1 base and 3 bases, with 10 bases remaining between them. Here the CDR3 DNA reads TGTGCCAGTAGTATAGCCGGACGGGGCTACGAGCAGTACTTC. This translates into CASSIAGRGYEQYF.